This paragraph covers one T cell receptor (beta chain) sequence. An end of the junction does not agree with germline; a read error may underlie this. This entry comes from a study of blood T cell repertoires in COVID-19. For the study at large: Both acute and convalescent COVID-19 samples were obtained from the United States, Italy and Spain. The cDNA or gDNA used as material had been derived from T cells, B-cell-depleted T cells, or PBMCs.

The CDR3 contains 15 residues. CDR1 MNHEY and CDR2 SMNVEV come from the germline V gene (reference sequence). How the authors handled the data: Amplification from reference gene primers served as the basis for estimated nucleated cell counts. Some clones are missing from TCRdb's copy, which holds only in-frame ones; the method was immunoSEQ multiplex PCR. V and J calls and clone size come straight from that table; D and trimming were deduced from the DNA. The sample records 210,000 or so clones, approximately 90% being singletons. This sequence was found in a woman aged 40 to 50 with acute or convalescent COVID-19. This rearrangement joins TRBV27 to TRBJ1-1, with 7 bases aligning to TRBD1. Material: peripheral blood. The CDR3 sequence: CASSPIGTVGTKAFF. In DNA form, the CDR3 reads TGTGCCAGCAGTCCCATAGGGACAGTAGGCACTAAAGCTTTCTTT.